The clone carrying this TCR beta chain was picked up many times. The antigen is not known. The germline V gene encodes CDR1 KGHSH and CDR2 LQKENI. This CDR3 contains 15 residues. With 4 bases removed from V and 0 bases from J, the gap between germline ends came to 12 bases. These data are taken from a study of regulatory T cells in long-lasting Graves disease. General observations from the study: Repertoires from persistent disease leaned toward TRBV28, TRBJ1-2 and TRBJ2-5.

Assembly of TCR beta libraries relied on iRepertoire HTBI primers together with Arm-PCR of CDR3 regions. In TCRdb, the multiplex PCR reads were re-called with MiXCR into one record per CDR3 protein. The sample yields about 240,000 distinct CDR3 sequences, around 21% seen once. Indicated time point: newly diagnosed GD, antithyroid drugs for less than 3 months. The TCR library was made from RNA that had been extracted from PBMCs in TRIzol. Recruitment took place at an endocrinology department in Xi'an, China. The sequence was obtained from a female donor with Graves disease. The chain combines TRBV18 with TRBJ2-5; the D is unclear. The sequenced sample was peripheral blood mononuclear cells (PBMCs), obtained at new diagnosis, from a patient treated with antithyroid drugs. The CDR3 loop is CASSRRVPDQETQYF. CDR3 nucleotide sequence: TGTGCCAGCTCACGAAGAGTGCCCGACCAAGAGACCCAGTACTTC.